A selection of T cell receptor beta chains follows, all from one sample in a study of vaccination and CD4 T cells after COVID-19. These TCRs are of unknown antigen specificity. TCRdb processed the PCR reads anew with MiXCR; each CDR3 protein has one entry. The profile covers roughly 12,000 distinct CDR3 sequences, with 53% appearing a single time and 10% to 15% taken by the ten largest. Source material: CD4+ T cells from blood, cultured in vitro. These receptors originate from a human donor who had recovered from COVID-19. The CDR3 runs from the conserved cysteine through the conserved F or W. Each record gives: J gene, V gene, D gene, clone size, CDR3 protein, CDR3 DNA. D genes are given only for firm matches. Clone size is not always given. Where it is, it says once, few, many or a class for expanded clones.

TRBJ2-3	TRBV27	TRBD1	-	CASSGPYSGTGWDTQYF	TGTGCCAGCAGTGGACCCTACTCCGGGACAGGGTGGGATACGCAGTATTTT
TRBJ2-3	TRBV6-5	-	-	CASSYRATSTDTQYF	TGTGCCAGCAGTTACCGGGCTACTAGCACAGATACGCAGTATTTT
TRBJ2-3	TRBV19	-	-	CASSTSRRGTQYF	TGTGCCAGTAGTACCTCCCGGAGGGGGACGCAGTATTTT
TRBJ2-7	TRBV3-1	TRBD2	-	CASGGLGEQYF	TGTGCCAGCGGAGGACTAGGCGAGCAGTACTTC
TRBJ2-7	TRBV20-1	-	-	CSARVNGGSPGQYF	TGCAGTGCTAGAGTTAATGGAGGTTCTCCCGGGCAGTACTTC
TRBJ2-3	TRBV24-1	-	-	CATSDLPLGPSTDTQYF	TGTGCCACCAGTGATCTCCCGTTAGGTCCTAGCACAGATACGCAGTATTTT
TRBJ2-7	TRBV28	TRBD1	-	CASSPPGGASLEQYF	TGTGCCAGCAGTCCCCCAGGGGGCGCGTCCTTAGAGCAGTACTTC
TRBJ2-6	TRBV27	TRBD1	-	CASSPIRQGAYGANVLTF	TGTGCCAGCAGTCCGATTCGACAGGGGGCATATGGGGCCAACGTCCTGACTTTC
TRBJ2-7	TRBV2	-	-	CASSVTGYSSYEQYF	TGTGCCAGCAGTGTGACAGGCTACAGCTCCTACGAGCAGTACTTC
TRBJ2-5	TRBV12-3/TRBV12-4	-	-	CASSGRGGETQYF	TGTGCCAGCAGTGGGCGAGGAGGCGAGACCCAGTACTTC
TRBJ2-1	TRBV7-9	TRBD2	-	CASSPQGGGRAYNEQFF	TGTGCCAGCAGCCCCCAGGGTGGCGGGAGGGCGTACAATGAGCAGTTCTTC
TRBJ2-1	TRBV5-1	-	-	CASSLSLAQEQFF	TGCGCCAGCAGCTTGTCTCTAGCGCAGGAGCAGTTCTTC
TRBJ1-2	TRBV2	-	few	CASSAGESGYTF	TGTGCCAGCAGTGCAGGGGAGTCTGGCTACACCTTC
TRBJ1-5	TRBV6-5	-	-	CASSYSRGQPQHF	TGTGCCAGCAGTTACTCGAGGGGTCAGCCCCAGCATTTT
TRBJ2-2	TRBV10-1	-	once	CASNEDMNTGELFF	TGCGCCAGCAATGAGGACATGAACACCGGGGAGCTGTTTTTT
TRBJ1-5	TRBV2	-	few	CASSEEARPQHF	TGTGCCAGCAGTGAAGAGGCACGGCCCCAGCATTTT
TRBJ2-2	TRBV6-2/TRBV6-3	-	few	CASSYSWNTGELFF	TGTGCCAGCAGTTACTCGTGGAACACCGGGGAGCTGTTTTTT